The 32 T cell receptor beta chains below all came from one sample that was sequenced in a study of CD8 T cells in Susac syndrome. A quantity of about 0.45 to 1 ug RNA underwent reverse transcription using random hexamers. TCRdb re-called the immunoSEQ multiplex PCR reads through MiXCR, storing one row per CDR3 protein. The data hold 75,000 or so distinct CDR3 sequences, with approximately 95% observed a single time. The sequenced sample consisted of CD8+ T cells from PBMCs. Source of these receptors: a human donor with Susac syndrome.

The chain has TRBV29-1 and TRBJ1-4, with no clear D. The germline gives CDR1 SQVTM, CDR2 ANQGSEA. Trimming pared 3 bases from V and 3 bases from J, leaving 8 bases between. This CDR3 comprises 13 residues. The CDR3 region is CSVEAPANEKLFF. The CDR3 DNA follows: TGCAGCGTTGAGGCCCCCGCTAATGAAAAACTGTTTTTT.

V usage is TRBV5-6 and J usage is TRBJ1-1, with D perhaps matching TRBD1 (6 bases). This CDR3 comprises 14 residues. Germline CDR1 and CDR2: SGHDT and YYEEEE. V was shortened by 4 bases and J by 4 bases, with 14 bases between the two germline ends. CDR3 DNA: TGTGCCAGCAGCGTGCCAGGGGCAGTCACTGAAGCTTTCTTT. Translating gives CASSVPGAVTEAFF.

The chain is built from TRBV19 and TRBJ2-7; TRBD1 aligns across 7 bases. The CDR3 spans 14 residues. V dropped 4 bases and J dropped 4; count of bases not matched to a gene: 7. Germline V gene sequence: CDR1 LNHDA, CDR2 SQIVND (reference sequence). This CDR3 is CASSTNRGRYEQYF. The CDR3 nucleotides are TGTGCCAGTAGTACCAACAGGGGTAGATACGAGCAGTACTTC.

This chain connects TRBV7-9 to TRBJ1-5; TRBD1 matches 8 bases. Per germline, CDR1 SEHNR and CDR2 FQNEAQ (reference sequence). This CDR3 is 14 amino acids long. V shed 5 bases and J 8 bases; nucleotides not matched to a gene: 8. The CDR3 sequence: CASSVDRGWEPQHF. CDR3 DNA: TGTGCCAGCAGCGTCGACAGGGGATGGGAGCCCCAGCATTTT.

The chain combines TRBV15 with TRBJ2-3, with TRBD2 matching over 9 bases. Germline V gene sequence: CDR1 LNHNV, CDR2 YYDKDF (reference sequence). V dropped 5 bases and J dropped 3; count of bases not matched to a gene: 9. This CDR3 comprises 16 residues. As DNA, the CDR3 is TGTGCCACCAGCTCGTCCCAGCGGGAGGTAACAGATACGCAGTATTTT. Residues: CATSSSQREVTDTQYF.

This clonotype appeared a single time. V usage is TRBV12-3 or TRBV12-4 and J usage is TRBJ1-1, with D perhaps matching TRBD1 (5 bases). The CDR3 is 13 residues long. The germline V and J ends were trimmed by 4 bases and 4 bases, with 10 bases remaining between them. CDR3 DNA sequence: TGTGCCAGCAGTTCAGGGCCCGTCACTGAAGCTTTCTTT. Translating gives CASSSGPVTEAFF.

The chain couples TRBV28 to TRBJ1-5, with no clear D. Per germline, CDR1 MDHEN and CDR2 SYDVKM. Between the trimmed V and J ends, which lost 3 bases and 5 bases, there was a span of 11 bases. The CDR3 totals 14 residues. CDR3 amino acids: CASSFLQPDQPQHF. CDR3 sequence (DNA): TGTGCCAGCAGTTTCCTACAGCCCGATCAGCCCCAGCATTTT.

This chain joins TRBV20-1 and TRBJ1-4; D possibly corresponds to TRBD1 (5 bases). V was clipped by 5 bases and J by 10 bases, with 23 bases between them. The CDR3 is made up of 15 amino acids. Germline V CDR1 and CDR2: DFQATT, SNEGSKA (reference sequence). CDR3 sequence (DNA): TGCAGTGCTGCAGAGATAGGGGCTGGGTCCGGAAAACTGTTTTTT. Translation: CSAAEIGAGSGKLFF.

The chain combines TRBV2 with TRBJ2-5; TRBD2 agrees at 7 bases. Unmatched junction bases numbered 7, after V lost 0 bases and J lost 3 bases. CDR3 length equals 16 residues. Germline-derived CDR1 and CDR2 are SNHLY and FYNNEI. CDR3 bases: TGTGCCAGCAGTGAAGCTTTAGCGGGTTGGAAAGAGACCCAGTACTTC. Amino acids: CASSEALAGWKETQYF.

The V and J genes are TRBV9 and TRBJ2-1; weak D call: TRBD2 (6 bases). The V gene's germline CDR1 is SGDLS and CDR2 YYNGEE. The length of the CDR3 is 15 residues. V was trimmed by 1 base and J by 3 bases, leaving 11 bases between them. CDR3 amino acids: CASSVSGTFYNEQFF. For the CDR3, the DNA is TGTGCCAGCAGCGTATCCGGGACTTTCTACAATGAGCAGTTCTTC.

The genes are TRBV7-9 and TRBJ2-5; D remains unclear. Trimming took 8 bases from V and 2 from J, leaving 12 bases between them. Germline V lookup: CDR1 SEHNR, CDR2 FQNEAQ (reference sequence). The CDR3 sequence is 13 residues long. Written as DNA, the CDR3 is TGTGCCAGCGTCGAGGACGGACAAGAGACCCAGTACTTC. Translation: CASVEDGQETQYF.

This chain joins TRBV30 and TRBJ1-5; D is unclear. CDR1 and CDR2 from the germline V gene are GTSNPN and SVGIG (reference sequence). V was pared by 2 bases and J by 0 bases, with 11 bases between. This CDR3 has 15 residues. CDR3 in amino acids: CAWSTELSSNQPQHF. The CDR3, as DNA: TGTGCCTGGAGTACGGAACTGAGTAGCAATCAGCCCCAGCATTTT.

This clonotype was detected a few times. The CDR3 DNA sequence: TGTGCCAGCTCACACGGGACTAGCGGGTACAATGAGCAGTTCTTC. Its translation is CASSHGTSGYNEQFF. This chain links TRBV18 with TRBJ2-1; 12 bases agree with TRBD2. Losses at the gene ends were 4 bases for V and 4 bases for J; bases not matched to a gene: 2. This CDR3 is built from 15 residues. Germline loops: CDR1 KGHSH, CDR2 LQKENI. Full variable domain (outside the CDR3, taken from reference TRBV18 and TRBJ2-1): NAGVMQNPRHLVRRRGQEARLRCSPMKGHSHVYWYRQLPEEGLKFMVYLQKENIIDESGMPKERFSAEFPKEGPSILRIQQVVRGDSAAYFCASSHGTSGYNEQFFGPGTRLTVL.

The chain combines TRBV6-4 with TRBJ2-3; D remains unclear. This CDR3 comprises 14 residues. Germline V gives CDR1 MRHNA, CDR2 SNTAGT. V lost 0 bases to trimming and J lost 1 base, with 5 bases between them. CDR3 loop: CASSDSTGTDTQYF. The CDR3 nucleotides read TGTGCCAGCAGTGACTCGACGGGCACAGATACGCAGTATTTT.

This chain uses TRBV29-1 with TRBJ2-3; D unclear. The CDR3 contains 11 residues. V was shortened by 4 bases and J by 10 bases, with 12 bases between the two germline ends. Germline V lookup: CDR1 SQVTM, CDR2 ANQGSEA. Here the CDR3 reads CSVVLRLAQYF. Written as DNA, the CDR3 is TGCAGCGTTGTCCTGCGGCTTGCGCAGTATTTT.

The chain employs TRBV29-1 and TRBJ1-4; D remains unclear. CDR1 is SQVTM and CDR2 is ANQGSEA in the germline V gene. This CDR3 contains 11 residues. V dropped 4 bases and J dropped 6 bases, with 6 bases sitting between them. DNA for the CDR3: TGCAGCGTTGGGAGGGATGAAAAACTGTTTTTT. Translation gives CSVGRDEKLFF.

The CDR3 coding sequence is TGTGCCAGCATCAGTCCTGGGGCCGACAGGGAAGAGACCCAGTACTTC. Its translation is CASISPGADREETQYF. The V call is TRBV28, the J call TRBJ2-5; 7 bases map to TRBD1. This CDR3 has 16 residues. Germline V gene sequence: CDR1 MDHEN, CDR2 SYDVKM. Unmatched junction bases numbered 14, after V lost 7 bases and J lost 3 bases.

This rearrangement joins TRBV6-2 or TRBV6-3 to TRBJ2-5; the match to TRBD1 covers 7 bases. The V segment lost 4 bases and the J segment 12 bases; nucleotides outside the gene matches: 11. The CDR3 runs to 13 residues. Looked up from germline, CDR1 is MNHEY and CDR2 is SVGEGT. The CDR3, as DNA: TGTGCCAGCAGTTTGGGACAGACCACCCCAGAGTACTTC. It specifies CASSLGQTTPEYF.

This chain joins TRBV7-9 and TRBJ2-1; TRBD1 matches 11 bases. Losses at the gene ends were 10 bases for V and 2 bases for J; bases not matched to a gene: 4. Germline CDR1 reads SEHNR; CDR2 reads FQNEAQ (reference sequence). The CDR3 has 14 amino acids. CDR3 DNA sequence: TGTGCCATAACGGGACAGGGGGCCTACAATGAGCAGTTCTTC. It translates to CAITGQGAYNEQFF.

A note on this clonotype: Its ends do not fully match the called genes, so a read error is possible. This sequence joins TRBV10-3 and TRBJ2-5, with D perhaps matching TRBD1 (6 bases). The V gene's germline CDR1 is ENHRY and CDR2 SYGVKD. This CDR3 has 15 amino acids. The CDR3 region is CAISEFFTGLEIQYF. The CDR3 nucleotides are TGTGCCATCAGTGAGTTCTTCACAGGGTTGGAGATCCAGTACTTC.

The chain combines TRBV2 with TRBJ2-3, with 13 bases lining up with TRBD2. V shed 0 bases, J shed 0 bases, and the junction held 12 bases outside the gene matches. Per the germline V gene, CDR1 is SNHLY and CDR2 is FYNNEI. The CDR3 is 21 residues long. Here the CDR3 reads CASSEAAGTSGKHISTDTQYF. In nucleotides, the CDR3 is TGTGCCAGCAGTGAAGCGGCGGGGACTAGCGGGAAACATATCAGCACAGATACGCAGTATTTT.

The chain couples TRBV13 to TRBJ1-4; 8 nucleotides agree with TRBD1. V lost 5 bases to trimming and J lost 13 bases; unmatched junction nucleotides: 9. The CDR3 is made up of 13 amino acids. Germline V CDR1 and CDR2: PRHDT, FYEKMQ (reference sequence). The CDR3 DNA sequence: TGTGCCAGCAGCCTCTCGGACAGGGAAGGACTGTTTTTT. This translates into CASSLSDREGLFF. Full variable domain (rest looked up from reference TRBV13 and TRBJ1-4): AAGVIQSPRHLIKEKRETATLKCYPIPRHDTVYWYQQGPGQDPQFLISFYEKMQSDKGSIPDRFSAQQFSDYHSELNMSSLELGDSALYFCASSLSDREGLFFGSGTQLSVL.

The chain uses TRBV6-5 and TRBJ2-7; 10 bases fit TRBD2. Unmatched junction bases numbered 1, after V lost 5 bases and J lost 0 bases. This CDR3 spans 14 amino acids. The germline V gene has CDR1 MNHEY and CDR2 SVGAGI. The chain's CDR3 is CASSSGGVSYEQYF. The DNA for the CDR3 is TGTGCCAGCAGTAGCGGGGGGGTCTCCTACGAGCAGTACTTC.

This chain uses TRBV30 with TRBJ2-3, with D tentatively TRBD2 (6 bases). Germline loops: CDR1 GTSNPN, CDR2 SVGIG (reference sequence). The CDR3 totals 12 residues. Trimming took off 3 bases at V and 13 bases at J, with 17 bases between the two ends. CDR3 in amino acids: CAWSGGAAGKYF. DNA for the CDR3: TGTGCCTGGAGCGGAGGGGCGGCCGGGAAGTATTTT.

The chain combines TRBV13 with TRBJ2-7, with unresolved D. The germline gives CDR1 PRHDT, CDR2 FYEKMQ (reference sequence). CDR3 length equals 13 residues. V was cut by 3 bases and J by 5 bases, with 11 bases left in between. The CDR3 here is CASSFPRTHEQYF. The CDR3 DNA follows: TGTGCCAGCAGCTTCCCCCGGACCCACGAGCAGTACTTC.

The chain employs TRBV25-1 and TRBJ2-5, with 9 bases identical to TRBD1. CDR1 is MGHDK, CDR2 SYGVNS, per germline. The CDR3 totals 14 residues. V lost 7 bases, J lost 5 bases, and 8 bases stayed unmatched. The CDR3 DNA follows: TGTGCCAGCATCGGACAGGGGATATGGGAGACCCAGTACTTC. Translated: CASIGQGIWETQYF.

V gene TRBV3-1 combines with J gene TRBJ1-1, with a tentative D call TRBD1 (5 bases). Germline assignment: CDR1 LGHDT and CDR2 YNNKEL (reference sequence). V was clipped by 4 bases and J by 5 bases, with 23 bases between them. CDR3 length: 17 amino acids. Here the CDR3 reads CASSPNRDPPWGTEAFF. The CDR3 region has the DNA TGTGCCAGCAGCCCCAACCGGGACCCTCCCTGGGGTACTGAAGCTTTCTTT.

The CDR3 reads CASWTGGTSYYGANVLTF. The CDR3 region has the DNA TGTGCCAGCTGGACTGGAGGGACGTCGTACTACGGGGCCAACGTCCTGACTTTC. The rearrangement joins TRBV6-2 or TRBV6-3 to TRBJ2-6; weak D call: TRBD2 (6 bases). The CDR3 totals 18 residues. Trimming left V 8 bases short and J 4 bases short, with 24 bases between. The germline CDR1 and CDR2 sequences are MNHEY and SVGEGT.

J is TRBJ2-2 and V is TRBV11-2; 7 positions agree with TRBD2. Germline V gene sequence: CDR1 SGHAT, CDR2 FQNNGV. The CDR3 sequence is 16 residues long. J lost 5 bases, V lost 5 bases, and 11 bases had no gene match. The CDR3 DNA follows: TGTGCCAGCAGCAGGGAGAACGGGGGGTATACCGGGGAGCTGTTTTTT. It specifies CASSRENGGYTGELFF.

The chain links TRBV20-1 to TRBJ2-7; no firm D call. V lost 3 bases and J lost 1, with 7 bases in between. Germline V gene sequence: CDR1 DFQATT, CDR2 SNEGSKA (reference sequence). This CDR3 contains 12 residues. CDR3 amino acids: CSARDGSYEQYF. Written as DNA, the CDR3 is TGCAGTGCTAGGGATGGGTCCTACGAGCAGTACTTC.

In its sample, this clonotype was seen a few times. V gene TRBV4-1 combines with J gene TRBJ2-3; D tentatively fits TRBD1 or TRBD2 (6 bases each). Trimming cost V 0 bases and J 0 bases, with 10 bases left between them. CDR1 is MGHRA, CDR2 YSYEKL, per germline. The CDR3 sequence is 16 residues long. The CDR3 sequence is CASSQDRGPSTDTQYF. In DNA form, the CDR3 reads TGCGCCAGCAGCCAAGATCGGGGGCCTAGCACAGATACGCAGTATTTT.

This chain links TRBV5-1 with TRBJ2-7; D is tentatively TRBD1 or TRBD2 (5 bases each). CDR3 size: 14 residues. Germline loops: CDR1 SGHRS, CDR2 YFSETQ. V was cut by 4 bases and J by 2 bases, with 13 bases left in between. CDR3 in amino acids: CASSPRGTTYEQYF. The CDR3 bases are TGCGCCAGCAGCCCGAGAGGGACGACCTACGAGCAGTACTTC.